This TCR beta chain was found in a study of PD-1 blockade in classical Hodgkin lymphoma. Every patient experienced relapse after autologous stem cell transplantation, and brentuximab vedotin exposure varied. Trimming took 4 bases from V and 4 from J; bases not matched to a gene: 8. The germline CDR1 and CDR2 sequences are MNHEY and SMNVEV (reference sequence). The CDR3 runs to 16 residues. This clone was detected once. No antigen is known for it. Whole-study results and caveats: TCR diversity rose significantly by C4D1 in CD4+ but not CD8+ cells.

The data were produced by immunoSEQ multiplex PCR, yet TCRdb's version contains in-frame clones alone and is incomplete. The sample has some 93,000 clones; roughly 92% are singletons. This sample comprised peripheral blood mononuclear cells (PBMCs), obtained at baseline. This TCR was recovered from a human donor with classical Hodgkin lymphoma. The chain is built from TRBV27 and TRBJ1-5, with 9 bases that match TRBD1. The CDR3 DNA is TGTGCCAGCAGTTCCGCGGGGACAGGGCCAAATCAGCCCCAGCATTTT. Its protein is CASSSAGTGPNQPQHF.